This T cell receptor (beta chain) was identified during a study of vaccination and CD4 T cells after COVID-19 (dated by TCRdb to between 2021 and 2023). Background on the whole study: The convalescent cohort comprised six males and four females, including two Hispanic individuals, seven Caucasians, two Asians and one multiracial person. Participants received two doses of either the Pfizer-BioNTech BNT162b2 vaccine (n=8) or the Moderna mRNA-1273 vaccine (n=2). Post-COVID blood samples from convalescent patients were collected a median of around 110 days after diagnosis, with a range of 35 to 161 days. Post-vaccine blood samples were collected a median of around 70 days after the second vaccine dose, ranging from about 12 to 250 days. Culture stimuli were overlapping spike peptide pools from SARS-CoV-2 and from the common cold coronaviruses HCoV-NL63, HCoV-OC43 and HCoV-229E. Control cultures received a CEFX viral epitope pool as the positive control, an HIV-1 Nef peptide pool as the negative control, or no peptide. In roughly eleven COVID-19 convalescent patients and a few infection-naive healthy vaccine recipients, the spike-specific CD4+ TCR repertoire before mRNA vaccination was compared with the repertoire after mRNA vaccination. In an earlier paper using these donors, memory CD4+ T cell crossreactivity between SARS-CoV-2 and common cold coronavirus spike proteins was assessed at the TCR clonotype level.

The sample's treatment or condition, from its label and the paper: roughly nine-day PBMC culture with coronavirus spike peptide pools or control peptides (ViraFEST assay). CD4+ T cells from unexposed donors were collected before the COVID-19 pandemic (2011-2018). The ViraFEST assay, used in the study, expanded antigen-specific T cells with peptide pools and then identified the expanded clonotypes through TCR sequencing. Roughly 2 million PBMCs per well were cultured in IMDM with roughly 4.8% human AB serum and 8 to 10 IU/ml IL-2, plus 10 ug/ml peptide pools. Half of the culture medium was replaced with fresh IL-2-containing medium on days 3 and 7. Once the cells had been in culture for about 10 days, the EasySep CD4+ T cell isolation kit was used to isolate CD4+ T cells by negative selection. As cell number allowed, CD4+ T cells from unexposed donors were tested for reactivity to SARS-CoV-2 S and N and to four common cold coronavirus spike pools. Ficoll-Paque Plus gradient centrifugation was used to isolate PBMCs from whole blood, and the isolated PBMCs were then either used fresh or cryopreserved at -140C. Triplicate wells were generally used for each culture condition. The leukapheresis product for the unexposed donors was obtained through commercial purchase.

Broader findings and caveats from the paper: Although the median number of SARS-CoV-2-reactive clonotypes went up from some 23 after infection to 38 after vaccination, the increase was not significant. Of the vaccine-specific clones in convalescent patients, 304 of 307, or nearly all, reacted only to SARS-CoV-2 spike and did not cross-react with common cold coronaviruses. The study included relatively few convalescent patients and did not analyze early timepoints after natural infection. Among convalescent patients, a median about 86% of the SARS-CoV-2-reactive clones seen after vaccination appeared only after vaccination, which suggests priming specific to the vaccine.

This clonotype has more than one count but fewer than ten. Which antigen it targets is not known. Qualities for individual bases were not recorded, and no much larger clone is one base off. The method was PCR. DNA from cultured CD4+ T cells underwent TCR sequencing with the Oncomine TCR Beta short-read assay at the Johns Hopkins FTIC core. Genomic DNA was extracted from the cultured CD4+ T cells with the QIAamp micro DNA kit. The Oncomine TCR Beta libraries from cultured CD4+ T cells were pooled using unique dual indexes and then sequenced on an Illumina iSeq 100. In the paper's pipeline: Non-productive sequences were filtered out, and CDR3s that did not start with C, did not end with F or W, or were shorter than 7 amino acids were discarded. The MANAFEST web application identified antigen-specific clonotypes by comparing peptide-stimulated wells against reference wells and other culture wells. To be called positive, a clone needed an FDR below 0.05, an odds ratio above 5, and a productive frequency above 0.1% in at least two of three replicate wells. Cross-reactive clonotypes were defined as significantly expanded in both SARS-CoV-2 spike wells and at least one common cold coronavirus spike condition. Levenshtein distances (stringdist) and unrooted phylogenetic trees (ape) in R version 3.6.1 were used to assess CDR3 homology. Through fastp at Q25 and MiXCR, TCRdb rebuilt clones from the public reads, retaining in-frame beta chains. Each CDR3 protein gets just one entry, which takes the most common genes and DNA from the rows behind it. TCRdb's processing, not the authors', yielded these V and J calls. This sample has 7,000 to 9,500 distinct CDR3 sequences in its table, and approximately 34% of those were observed once. About 27% of the sample belongs to the ten largest clones.

V loses 7 bases, J loses 4 bases, and the germline ends lie 17 bases apart. Its CDR3 holds 14 amino acids, cysteine through phenylalanine. Only CDR3 DNA is held: 42 bases, read in frame from base 1. CDR1 and CDR2 were assigned from the germline V gene as SGHAT and FQNNGV. Sequences were obtained from CD4+ T cells from blood, cultured in vitro. The source is a human donor in good health. The chain links TRBV11-2 with TRBJ2-7; possibly the D gene is TRBD1, per 5 matching bases. The CDR3 corresponds to CASTPLGQLYEQYF. The DNA sequence reads TGTGCCAGCACCCCCCTGGGGCAGTTATACGAGCAGTACTTC.